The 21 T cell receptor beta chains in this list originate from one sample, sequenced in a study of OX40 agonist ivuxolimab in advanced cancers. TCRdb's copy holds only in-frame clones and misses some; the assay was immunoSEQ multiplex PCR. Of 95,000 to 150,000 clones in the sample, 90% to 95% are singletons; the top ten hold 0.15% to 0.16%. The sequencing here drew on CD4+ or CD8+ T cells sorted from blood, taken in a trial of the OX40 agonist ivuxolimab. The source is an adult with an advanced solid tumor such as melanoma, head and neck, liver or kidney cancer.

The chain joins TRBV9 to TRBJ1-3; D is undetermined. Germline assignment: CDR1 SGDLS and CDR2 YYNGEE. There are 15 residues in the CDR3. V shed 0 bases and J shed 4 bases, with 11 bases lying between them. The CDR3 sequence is CASSVDWGEGNTIYF. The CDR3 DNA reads TGTGCCAGCAGCGTAGATTGGGGAGAAGGAAACACCATATATTTT. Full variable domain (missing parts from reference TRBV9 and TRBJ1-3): DSGVTQTPKHLITATGQRVTLRCSPRSGDLSVYWYQQSLDQGLQFLIQYYNGEERAKGNILERFSAQQFPDLHSELNLSSLELGDSALYFCASSVDWGEGNTIYFGEGSWLTVV.

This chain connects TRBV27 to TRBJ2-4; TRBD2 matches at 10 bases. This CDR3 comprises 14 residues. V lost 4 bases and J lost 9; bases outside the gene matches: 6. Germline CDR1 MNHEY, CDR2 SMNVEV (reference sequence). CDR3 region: CASSSVAGGVIQYF. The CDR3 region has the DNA TGTGCCAGCAGTTCCGTAGCGGGAGGCGTCATTCAGTACTTC.

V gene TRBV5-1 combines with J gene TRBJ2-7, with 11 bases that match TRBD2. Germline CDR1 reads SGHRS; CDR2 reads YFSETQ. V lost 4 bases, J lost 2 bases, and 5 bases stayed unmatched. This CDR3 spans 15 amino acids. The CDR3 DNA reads TGCGCCAGCAGCAAGACTAGCGGGAATCCCTACGAGCAGTACTTC. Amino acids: CASSKTSGNPYEQYF.

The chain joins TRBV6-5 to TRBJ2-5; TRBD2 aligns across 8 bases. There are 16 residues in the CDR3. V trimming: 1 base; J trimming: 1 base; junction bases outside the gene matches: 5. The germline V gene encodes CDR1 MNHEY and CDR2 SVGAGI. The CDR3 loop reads CASSYYGLAGQETQYF. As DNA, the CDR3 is TGTGCCAGCAGTTACTACGGACTAGCCGGCCAAGAGACCCAGTACTTC.

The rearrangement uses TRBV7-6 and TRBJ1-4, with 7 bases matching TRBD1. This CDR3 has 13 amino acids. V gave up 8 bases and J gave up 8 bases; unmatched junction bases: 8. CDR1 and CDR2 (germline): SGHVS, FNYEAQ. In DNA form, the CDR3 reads TGTGCCAGCTCCGACAGGGCGGTCGAAAAACTGTTTTTT. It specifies CASSDRAVEKLFF.

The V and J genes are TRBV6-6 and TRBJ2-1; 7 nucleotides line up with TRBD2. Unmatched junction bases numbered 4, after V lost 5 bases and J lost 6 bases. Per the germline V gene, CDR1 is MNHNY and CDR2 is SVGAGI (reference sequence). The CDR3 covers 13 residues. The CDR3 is CASSRDYSNEQFF. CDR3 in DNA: TGTGCCAGCAGTCGGGACTACAGCAATGAGCAGTTCTTC.

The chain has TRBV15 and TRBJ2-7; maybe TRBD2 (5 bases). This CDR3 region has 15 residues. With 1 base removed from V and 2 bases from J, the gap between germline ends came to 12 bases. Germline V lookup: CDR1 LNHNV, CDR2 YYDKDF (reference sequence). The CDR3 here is CATSRGPGFAYEQYF. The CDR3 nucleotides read TGTGCCACCAGCAGAGGGCCGGGATTCGCCTACGAGCAGTACTTC.

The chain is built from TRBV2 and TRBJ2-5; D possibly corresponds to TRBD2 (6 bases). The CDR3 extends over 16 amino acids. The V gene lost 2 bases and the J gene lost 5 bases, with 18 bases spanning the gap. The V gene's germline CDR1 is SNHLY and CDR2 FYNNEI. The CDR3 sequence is CASSEFGVGGRETQYF. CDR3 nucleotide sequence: TGTGCCAGCAGTGAATTCGGGGTGGGAGGAAGGGAGACCCAGTACTTC.

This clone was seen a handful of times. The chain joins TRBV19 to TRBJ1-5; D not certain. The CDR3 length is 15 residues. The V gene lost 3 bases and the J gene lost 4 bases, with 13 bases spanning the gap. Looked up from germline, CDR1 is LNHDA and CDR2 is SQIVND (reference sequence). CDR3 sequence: CASSIFGQTNQPQHF. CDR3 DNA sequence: TGTGCCAGTAGTATCTTCGGGCAGACAAATCAGCCCCAGCATTTT.

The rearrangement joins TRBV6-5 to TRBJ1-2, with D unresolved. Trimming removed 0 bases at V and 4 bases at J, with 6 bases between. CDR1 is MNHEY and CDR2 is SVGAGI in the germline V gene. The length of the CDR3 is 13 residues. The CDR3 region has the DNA TGTGCCAGCAGTTACTCGCAGGTCTATGGCTACACCTTC. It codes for CASSYSQVYGYTF.

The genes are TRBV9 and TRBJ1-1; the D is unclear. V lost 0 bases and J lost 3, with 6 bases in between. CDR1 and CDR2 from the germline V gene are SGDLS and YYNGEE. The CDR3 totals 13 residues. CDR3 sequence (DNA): TGTGCCAGCAGCGTAGCTACGGACACTGAAGCTTTCTTT. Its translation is CASSVATDTEAFF.

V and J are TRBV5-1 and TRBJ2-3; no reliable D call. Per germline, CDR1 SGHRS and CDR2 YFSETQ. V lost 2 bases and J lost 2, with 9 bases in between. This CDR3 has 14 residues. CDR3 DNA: TGCGCCAGCAGCTTATTGACTTCCACAGATACGCAGTATTTT. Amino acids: CASSLLTSTDTQYF.

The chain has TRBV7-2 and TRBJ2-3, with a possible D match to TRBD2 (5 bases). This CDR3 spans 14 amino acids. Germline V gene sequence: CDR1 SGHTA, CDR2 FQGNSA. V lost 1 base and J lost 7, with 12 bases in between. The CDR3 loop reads CASSLGAEENTQYF. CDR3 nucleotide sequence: TGTGCCAGCAGCTTAGGAGCGGAGGAGAATACGCAGTATTTT. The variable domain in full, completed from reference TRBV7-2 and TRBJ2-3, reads GAGVSQSPSNKVTEKGKDVELRCDPISGHTALYWYRQSLGQGLEFLIYFQGNSAPDKSGLPSDRFSAERTGGSVSTLTIQRTQQEDSAVYLCASSLGAEENTQYFGPGTRLTVL.

The CDR3 bases are TGTGCCAGCTCACCACTAGAAGAGACTAACTATGGCTACACCTTC. Its translation is CASSPLEETNYGYTF. The rearrangement uses TRBV18 and TRBJ1-2; D unclear. The CDR3 contains 15 residues. Trimming shortened V by 1 base and J by 0 bases, and 9 bases separated the two germline ends. CDR1 is KGHSH and CDR2 is LQKENI in the germline V gene.

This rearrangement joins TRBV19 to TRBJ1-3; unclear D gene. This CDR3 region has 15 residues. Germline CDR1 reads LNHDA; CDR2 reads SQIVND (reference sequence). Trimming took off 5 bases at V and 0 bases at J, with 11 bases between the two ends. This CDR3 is CASSARTVSGNTIYF. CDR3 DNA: TGTGCCAGTAGTGCCCGGACGGTCTCTGGAAACACCATATATTTT.

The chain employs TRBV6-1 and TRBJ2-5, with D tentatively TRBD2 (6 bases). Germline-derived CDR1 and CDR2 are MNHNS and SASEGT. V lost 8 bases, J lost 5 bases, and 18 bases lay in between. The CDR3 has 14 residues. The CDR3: CASQALGGVETQYF. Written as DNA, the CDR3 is TGTGCCAGCCAGGCCCTTGGAGGGGTGGAGACCCAGTACTTC.

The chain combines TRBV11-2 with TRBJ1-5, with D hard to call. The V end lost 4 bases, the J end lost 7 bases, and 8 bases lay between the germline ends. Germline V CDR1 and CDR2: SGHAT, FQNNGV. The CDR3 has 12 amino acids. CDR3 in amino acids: CASSSDRQPQHF. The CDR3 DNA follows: TGTGCCAGCAGCTCCGACCGCCAGCCCCAGCATTTT.

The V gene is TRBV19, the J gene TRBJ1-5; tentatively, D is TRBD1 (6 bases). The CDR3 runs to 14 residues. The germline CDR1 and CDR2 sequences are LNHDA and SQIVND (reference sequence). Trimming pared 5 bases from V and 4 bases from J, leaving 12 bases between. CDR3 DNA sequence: TGTGCCAGTAGTCTCCGGGACACTAATCAGCCCCAGCATTTT. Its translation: CASSLRDTNQPQHF.

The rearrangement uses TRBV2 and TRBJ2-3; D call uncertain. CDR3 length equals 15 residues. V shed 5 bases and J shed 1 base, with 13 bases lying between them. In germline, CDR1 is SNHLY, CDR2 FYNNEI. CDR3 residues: CASSTNSIRTDTQYF. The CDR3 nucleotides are TGTGCCAGCAGTACCAACTCGATTCGCACAGATACGCAGTATTTT. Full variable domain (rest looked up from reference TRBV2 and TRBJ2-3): EPEVTQTPSHQVTQMGQEVILRCVPISNHLYFYWYRQILGQKVEFLVSFYNNEISEKSEIFDDQFSVERPDGSNFTLKIRSTKLEDSAMYFCASSTNSIRTDTQYFGPGTRLTVL.

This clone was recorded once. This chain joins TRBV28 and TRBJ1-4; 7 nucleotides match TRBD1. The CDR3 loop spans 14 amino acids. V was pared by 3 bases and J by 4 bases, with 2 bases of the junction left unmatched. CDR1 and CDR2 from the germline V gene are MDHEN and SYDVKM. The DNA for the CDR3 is TGTGCCAGCAGTTTGACAGGGATTAATGAAAAACTGTTTTTT. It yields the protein CASSLTGINEKLFF.

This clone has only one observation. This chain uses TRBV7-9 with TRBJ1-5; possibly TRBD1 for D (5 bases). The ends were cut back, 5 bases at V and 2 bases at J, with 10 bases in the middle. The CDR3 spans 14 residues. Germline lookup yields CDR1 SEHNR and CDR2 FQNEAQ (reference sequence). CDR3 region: CASSPRGGNQPQHF. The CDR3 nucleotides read TGTGCCAGCAGCCCACGAGGGGGCAATCAGCCCCAGCATTTT. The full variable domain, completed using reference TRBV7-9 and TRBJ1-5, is DTGVSQNPRHKITKRGQNVTFRCDPISEHNRLYWYRQTLGQGPEFLTYFQNEAQLEKSRLLSDRFSAERPKGSFSTLEIQRTEQGDSAMYLCASSPRGGNQPQHFGDGTRLSIL.